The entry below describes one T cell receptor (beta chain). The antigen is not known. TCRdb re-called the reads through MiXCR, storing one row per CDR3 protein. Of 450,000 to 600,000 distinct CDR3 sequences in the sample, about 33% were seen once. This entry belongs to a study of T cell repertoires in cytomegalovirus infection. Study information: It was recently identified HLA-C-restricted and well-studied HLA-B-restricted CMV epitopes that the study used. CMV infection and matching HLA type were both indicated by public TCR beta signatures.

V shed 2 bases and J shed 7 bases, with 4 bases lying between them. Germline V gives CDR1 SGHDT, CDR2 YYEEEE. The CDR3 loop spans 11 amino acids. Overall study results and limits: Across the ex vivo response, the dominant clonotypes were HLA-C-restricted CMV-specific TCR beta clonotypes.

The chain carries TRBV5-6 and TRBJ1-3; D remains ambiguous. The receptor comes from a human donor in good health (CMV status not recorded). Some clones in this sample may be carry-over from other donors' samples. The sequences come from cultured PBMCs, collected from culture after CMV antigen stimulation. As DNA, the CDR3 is TGTGCCAGCAGCTTCATTAACACCATATATTTT. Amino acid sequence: CASSFINTIYF.